This entry describes one TCR beta chain. Its antigen is still unknown. The CDR3 spans 14 residues. CDR1 and CDR2 from the germline V gene are SGHRS and YFSETQ. V lost 1 base and J 4 bases, leaving 11 bases between the germline ends. As for time point: recipient sample about 28 days before transplant, after cytoreduction. Blood collection times were about day -28 and days 30, 100, 180 posttransplant. The repertoire was sequenced with immunoSEQ multiplex PCR; TCRdb's copy has only in-frame clones and lacks some. The table lists about 41,000 clones, less than 85% of them singletons. This entry is derived from a study of T cell clonotyping in hematopoietic cell transplantation. Whole-study context: Pretransplant recipient samples were taken after cytoreduction. General study points: Recipient TCR diversity dropped after transplant; expanded clonotypes rose from day 30 to 180. Cells were unsorted, so CD4 and CD8 contributions were not separated.

Sequenced material: peripheral blood mononuclear cells, taken before stem cell transplant. The sequence derives from a man in his sixties with acute myeloid leukemia. Some clones in this sample may be carry-over from other donors' samples. This chain joins TRBV5-1 and TRBJ1-2, with D unresolved. The CDR3 DNA sequence: TGCGCCAGCAGCTTGCCAGGCGACCTCTATGGCTACACCTTC. This gives the protein CASSLPGDLYGYTF.